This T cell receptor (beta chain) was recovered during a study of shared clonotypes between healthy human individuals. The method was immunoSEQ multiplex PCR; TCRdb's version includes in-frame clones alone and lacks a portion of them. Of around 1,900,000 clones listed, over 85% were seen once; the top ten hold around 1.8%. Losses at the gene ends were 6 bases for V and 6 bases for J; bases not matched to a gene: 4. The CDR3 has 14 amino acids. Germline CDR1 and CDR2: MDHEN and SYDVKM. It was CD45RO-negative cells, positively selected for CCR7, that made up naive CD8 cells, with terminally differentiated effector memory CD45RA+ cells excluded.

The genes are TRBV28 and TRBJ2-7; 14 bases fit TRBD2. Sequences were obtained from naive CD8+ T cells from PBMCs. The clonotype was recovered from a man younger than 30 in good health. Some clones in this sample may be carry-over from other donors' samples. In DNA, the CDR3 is TGTGCCAGCAGCCCCGGACTAGCGGGAGGCGAGCAGTACTTC. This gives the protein CASSPGLAGGEQYF.